This T cell receptor beta chain was observed in a study of T-cell reconstitution after alpha-beta-depleted transplantation in children. Study-level points and caveats: T-cell numbers and diversity one year post-transplant derived largely from freshly generated T cells. The study reportedly traced alpha-beta T cells about two months after transplant to several hundred expanded graft clones. Recipient T cells and thymic progenitors that survived gave rise to the high TCRbeta diversity observed at day 60 in some patients.

Unique molecular identifiers were built into the TCRbeta library. TCRdb used MiXCR to reprocess the PCR reads, holding one entry per CDR3 protein. This repertoire shows 300,000 to 400,000 distinct CDR3 sequences, around 15% found once; its top ten account for about 41%. The CDR3 runs to 15 residues. Germline CDR1 SQVTM, CDR2 ANQGSEA. V gave up 4 bases and J gave up 4 bases; unmatched junction bases: 10. This clonotype was observed a few times. Its antigen is not identified. This clonotype originated in a male patient between 2 and 15 years old who had a stem cell transplant for acute lymphoblastic leukemia, so the T cells may come from the graft donor. This chain joins TRBV29-1 and TRBJ2-1, with 7 bases that match TRBD2. The sequencing here drew on PBMCs, mostly from graft donor cells, taken 360 days after TCRalphabeta/CD19-depleted stem cell transplant. DNA for the CDR3: TGCAGCGTTGCTGCGGCTAGCGGACCGTACAATGAGCAGTTCTTC. It encodes CSVAAASGPYNEQFF.